This T cell receptor (beta chain) stems from a study of blood T cell repertoires in COVID-19. As for the study in general: Acute and convalescent COVID-19 specimens originated in the United States, Italy and Spain. Sources were T cells, B-cell-depleted T cells, or PBMCs; the material itself was cDNA or gDNA.

V shed 1 base and J shed 0 bases, with 17 bases lying between them. The CDR3 totals 17 residues. In germline, CDR1 is SGHRS, CDR2 YFSETQ. Seattle patients were enrolled during active infection and followed longitudinally. How the authors handled the data: Reference gene primer amplification yielded estimated nucleated cell counts. Using immunoSEQ multiplex PCR, the repertoire was profiled, and TCRdb retains in-frame clones only, with some absent. D and trimming were read from the DNA, whereas the V and J calls and clone size are those reported in that table. The data show more than 80,000 clones, with roughly 85% seen just once and about a sixth held by the top ten.

The sample consisted of peripheral blood. V is TRBV5-1 and J is TRBJ2-7; D is possibly TRBD2 (6 bases). The clonotype originates from a woman in her sixties with COVID-19, enrolled during active disease. Here the CDR3 reads CASSLSFGSGSSYEQYF. The CDR3 coding sequence is TGCGCCAGCAGCTTGTCCTTCGGTAGCGGCAGCTCCTACGAGCAGTACTTC.